This TCR beta chain is drawn from a study of cytomegalovirus exposure and HLA in healthy donors. After removal of 7 bases from V and 8 bases from J, the junction contained 13 bases not matched to a gene. The CDR3 is 15 residues long. Germline-derived CDR1 and CDR2 are MNHNS and SASEGT. The PCR made use of 60 Vbeta and 13 Jbeta primers. Generated by immunoSEQ multiplex PCR, the TCRdb table keeps only in-frame clones and is missing some. The sample lists a few hundred thousand clones, around 80% seen once, with approximately 2.8% in the top ten. The chain employs TRBV6-1 and TRBJ1-4; 7 nucleotides agree with TRBD1. Sequences were obtained from PBMCs. The TCR originated in a man younger than 45 in good health and CMV-seronegative. CDR3 residues: CASTDRPSGGEKLFF. In DNA, the CDR3 is TGTGCCAGCACCGACAGGCCTTCAGGGGGGGAAAAACTGTTTTTT.